This is a list of T cell receptor beta chains from one sample in a study of blood T cell repertoires in COVID-19. This table comes from immunoSEQ multiplex PCR, and its TCRdb copy is limited to in-frame clones, with some not included. The sample yields about 330,000 clones, around 90% seen once. The sequenced material came from peripheral blood. The receptor set was obtained from a young man who had recovered from COVID-19. Each CDR3 is given with its conserved first and last residue. The D gene is left open where the match is weak. The size entry is marked missing in some rows and otherwise reads once, few, many or a size class.

TRBV29-1	TRBD1	-	TRBJ1-2	CSVDGTGGETNYGYTF	TGCAGCGTTGATGGGACAGGGGGCGAGACTAACTATGGCTACACCTTC
TRBV2	TRBD2	-	TRBJ2-1	CASSRYGTSGVLAGSDNEQFF	TGTGCCAGCAGTCGCTACGGGACTAGCGGCGTACTAGCGGGAAGTGACAATGAGCAGTTCTTC
TRBV7-8	TRBD1	-	TRBJ1-3	CASSFGTGGGSGNTIYF	TGTGCCAGCAGCTTTGGGACAGGGGGCGGTTCTGGAAACACCATATATTTT
TRBV7-9	-	-	TRBJ1-1	CASSPQGVSEAFF	TGTGCCAGCAGCCCACAGGGTGTTAGTGAAGCTTTCTTT
TRBV19	-	once	TRBJ2-1	CASSMSRSYYNEQFF	TGTGCCAGTAGTATGTCTCGGAGCTACTACAATGAGCAGTTCTTC
TRBV3-1/TRBV3-2	-	few	TRBJ1-3	CASSTGRNTIYF	TGTGCCAGCAGCACAGGGAGAAACACCATATATTTT
TRBV2	TRBD1	-	TRBJ1-2	CASRNPDRDYGYTF	TGTGCCAGCAGGAATCCTGACAGGGACTATGGCTACACCTTC
TRBV11-3	TRBD2	-	TRBJ2-3	CASSQSGGRVDTQYF	TGTGCCAGCAGTCAAAGCGGGGGGCGCGTAGATACGCAGTATTTT
TRBV19	TRBD2	-	TRBJ2-2	CALGGMNTGELFF	TGTGCCCTCGGGGGGATGAACACCGGGGAGCTGTTTTTT
TRBV19	TRBD1	few	TRBJ1-4	CASSKRWTGEGEKLFF	TGTGCCAGTAGTAAAAGGTGGACAGGGGAAGGGGAAAAACTGTTTTTT
TRBV3-1/TRBV3-2	-	once	TRBJ2-1	CASSYVNRENNEQFF	TGTGCCAGCAGTTATGTCAACCGGGAGAACAATGAGCAGTTCTTC
TRBV18	TRBD1	-	TRBJ2-5	CASSPGQGRETQYF	TGTGCCAGCTCACCGGGACAGGGGAGAGAGACCCAGTACTTC
TRBV2	TRBD2	-	TRBJ2-2	CASSRLAGGPGELFF	TGTGCCAGCAGTAGACTAGCGGGGGGGCCCGGGGAGCTGTTTTTT
TRBV30	-	-	TRBJ1-2	CAWKGRRHGYTF	TGTGCCTGGAAGGGGAGGAGGCACGGCTACACCTTC
TRBV11-2	TRBD1	-	TRBJ2-1	CASSLGRTGGNEQFF	TGTGCCAGCAGCTTAGGGCGGACAGGGGGGAATGAGCAGTTCTTC
TRBV13	TRBD1	once	TRBJ1-4	CASSFGRTGGEKLFF	TGTGCCAGCAGCTTCGGCAGGACAGGGGGTGAAAAACTGTTTTTT
TRBV28	-	once	TRBJ1-2	CASSLGGRDGYTF	TGTGCCAGCAGTTTGGGGGGAAGGGATGGCTACACCTTC
TRBV4-3	TRBD2	-	TRBJ2-7	CASSQASGGAYEQYF	TGCGCCAGCAGCCAAGCTAGCGGGGGGGCCTACGAGCAGTACTTC
TRBV10-3	-	-	TRBJ2-7	CAISAPDSSYEQYF	TGTGCCATCAGTGCGCCGGACAGCTCCTACGAGCAGTACTTC
TRBV18	-	-	TRBJ2-3	CASSPLQSTDTQYF	TGTGCCAGCTCACCACTCCAGAGCACAGATACGCAGTATTTT
TRBV2	-	-	TRBJ2-7	CASSEVPREQYF	TGTGCCAGCAGTGAAGTCCCTAGAGAGCAGTACTTC
TRBV18	-	-	TRBJ1-1	CASSPDSQAFF	TGTGCCAGCTCGCCGGACAGCCAAGCTTTCTTT
TRBV29-1	-	-	TRBJ2-1	CSVVALANYNEQFF	TGCAGCGTTGTTGCCCTAGCGAACTACAATGAGCAGTTCTTC
TRBV15	-	-	TRBJ1-2	CATSTYVEGRAGYTF	TGTGCCACCAGCACCTATGTAGAGGGTCGGGCTGGCTACACCTTC
TRBV7-9	-	-	TRBJ1-1	CASITGAEAFF	TGTGCCAGCATCACCGGGGCTGAAGCTTTCTTT
TRBV6-5	-	-	TRBJ2-7	CASSLTLGQPYEQYF	TGTGCCAGCAGTCTTACCCTGGGACAACCCTACGAGCAGTACTTC
TRBV19	-	once	TRBJ2-3	CASSIEPGDTQYF	TGTGCCAGTAGTATAGAGCCAGGGGATACGCAGTATTTT
TRBV18	-	few	TRBJ2-7	CASSPPGSIYEQYF	TGTGCCAGCTCTCCTCCAGGGTCTATCTACGAGCAGTACTTC
TRBV29-1	TRBD1	-	TRBJ2-7	CSVQPGGWYEQYF	TGCAGCGTACAACCAGGGGGCTGGTACGAGCAGTACTTC
TRBV11-2	TRBD1	-	TRBJ2-1	CASSFGQGPYNEQFF	TGTGCCAGCAGCTTCGGACAGGGGCCCTACAATGAGCAGTTCTTC
TRBV5-6	-	-	TRBJ1-2	CASSRRIGSYGYTF	TGTGCCAGCAGCCGGAGGATTGGGAGCTATGGCTACACCTTC
TRBV2	TRBD2	-	TRBJ2-1	CASRRTSGLPYNEQFF	TGTGCCTCCAGGAGAACTAGCGGCCTTCCCTACAATGAGCAGTTCTTC
TRBV19	-	few	TRBJ1-6	CASSIEEGLDGNSPLHF	TGTGCCAGTAGTATAGAGGAGGGGCTCGATGGAAATTCACCCCTCCACTTT
TRBV6-5	-	-	TRBJ2-7	CASSYGGRDEQYF	TGTGCCAGCAGTTATGGTGGCAGGGACGAGCAGTACTTC
TRBV30	-	-	TRBJ1-1	CAWSPGGLDTEAFF	TGTGCCTGGAGTCCGGGGGGCTTGGACACTGAAGCTTTCTTT
TRBV5-4	-	-	TRBJ2-7	CASSSNVRGGSYEQYF	TGTGCCAGCAGCTCCAACGTTCGTGGGGGGTCCTACGAGCAGTACTTC
TRBV19	-	-	TRBJ2-6	CASSIAAAPTKSGANVLTF	TGTGCCAGTAGTATTGCGGCAGCGCCTACCAAATCCGGGGCCAACGTCCTGACTTTC
TRBV3-1/TRBV3-2	TRBD2	-	TRBJ2-1	CASSQDSSGTYNEQFF	TGTGCCAGCAGCCAAGATAGTAGCGGGACCTACAATGAGCAGTTCTTC
TRBV7-3	-	-	TRBJ2-2	CASSFTVTMNTGELFF	TGTGCCAGCAGCTTTACTGTAACCATGAACACCGGGGAGCTGTTTTTT
TRBV4-3	-	-	TRBJ2-1	CASREPLIPKEQFF	TGCGCCAGCAGAGAGCCCCTTATACCGAAGGAGCAGTTCTTC
TRBV5-4	-	-	TRBJ2-7	CASSLEASSSYEQYF	TGTGCCAGCAGCTTGGAAGCTAGCTCGTCGTACGAGCAGTACTTC
TRBV5-1	-	-	TRBJ2-7	CASSLQNNRDEQYF	TGCGCCAGCAGCCTGCAGAATAACAGGGACGAGCAGTACTTC
TRBV4-3	-	once	TRBJ1-2	CASSQDTGSVYGYGYTF	TGCGCCAGCAGCCAAGATACAGGGAGCGTTTATGGTTATGGCTACACCTTC
TRBV3-1/TRBV3-2	-	-	TRBJ2-4	CASSQDIDRLDIQYF	TGTGCCAGCAGCCAAGATATAGACAGGCTGGACATTCAGTACTTC
TRBV5-8	TRBD1	-	TRBJ1-1	CASSAKQGRTKAFF	TGTGCCAGCAGCGCCAAACAGGGGCGGACCAAAGCTTTCTTT
TRBV3-1/TRBV3-2	TRBD2	once	TRBJ2-3	CASSQEGRGGDTQYF	TGTGCCAGCAGCCAAGAGGGCCGGGGGGGAGATACGCAGTATTTT
TRBV20-1	TRBD1	-	TRBJ1-1	CSASRTGITEAFF	TGCAGTGCTAGTAGGACAGGGATAACTGAAGCTTTCTTT
TRBV11-2	-	-	TRBJ2-7	CASSPTLRLTSSYEQYF	TGTGCCAGCAGCCCGACTCTCCGACTAACGAGCTCCTACGAGCAGTACTTC
TRBV5-6	-	-	TRBJ2-7	CASSSVYEQYF	TGTGCCAGCAGCTCAGTTTACGAGCAGTACTTC
TRBV4-1	TRBD2	-	TRBJ2-1	CASSQAFQREFNNEQFF	TGCGCCAGCAGCCAAGCCTTTCAGCGGGAGTTCAACAATGAGCAGTTCTTC
TRBV20-1	TRBD2	-	TRBJ2-1	CSASSGRAGNEQFF	TGCAGTGCTAGTAGCGGGAGGGCCGGGAATGAGCAGTTCTTC
TRBV27	-	few	TRBJ1-1	CASSRGRGTEAFF	TGTGCCAGCAGTCGGGGGCGGGGGACTGAAGCTTTCTTT
TRBV6-1	-	-	TRBJ1-1	CASSESGLEAFF	TGTGCCAGCAGTGAGTCAGGGCTTGAAGCTTTCTTT
TRBV2	TRBD2	-	TRBJ2-1	CASRPSSGSVNEQFF	TGTGCCAGCAGACCCTCTAGCGGGAGTGTCAATGAGCAGTTCTTC
TRBV5-1	TRBD1	-	TRBJ2-7	CASSRPGTVYEQYF	TGCGCCAGCAGCCGTCCCGGGACAGTATACGAGCAGTACTTC
TRBV5-1	-	-	TRBJ1-3	CASSPGSSGNTIYF	TGCGCCAGCAGCCCGGGAAGCTCTGGAAACACCATATATTTT
TRBV10-1	-	-	TRBJ1-5	CAPTPGPLNQPQHF	TGCGCACCGACCCCGGGTCCCTTAAATCAGCCCCAGCATTTT